This T cell receptor (beta chain) is from a study of T cells in Graves' hyperthyroidism and ophthalmopathy. Study-wide findings and caveats: Ophthalmopathy cases were set apart from stable hyperthyroidism by a 13 V-J model.

TCR beta CDR3 regions were amplified from RNA. During a first-round RT-PCR of the TCR CDR3, the HTBI primer set was used. TCRdb ran MiXCR on the multiplex PCR reads and lists one entry per CDR3 protein. The table shows about 700,000 distinct CDR3 sequences, with 45% occurring only once. Trimming cost V 3 bases and J 2 bases; bases outside gene matches: 4. CDR1 and CDR2 (germline): SNHLY, FYNNEI. CDR3 length: 15 residues. The sample holds many counts of this clonotype. Its antigen remains unidentified. This TCR derives from an adult man with Graves' disease, either hyperthyroidism or ophthalmopathy (not recorded which). What was sequenced was peripheral blood or thyroid tissue (not recorded which). V usage is TRBV2 and J usage is TRBJ1-5, with TRBD1 matching 7 bases. The CDR3 DNA reads as TGTGCCAGCAGTGACCAAGGGGGCGGCAATCAGCCCCAGCATTTT. Its translation: CASSDQGGGNQPQHF.